This T cell receptor beta chain was captured in a study of shared clonotypes between healthy human individuals. Findings of the study overall: Large sequencing depth failed to make sorted-subset sequencing complete, rarefaction showed. It was the non-shared clonotypes that had lower generation probabilities than clonotypes shared by all four donors. As a rule, naive subsets had a larger estimated richness than memory subsets.

The junction had 9 bases not matched to a gene; V was cut back by 4 bases and J by 2 bases. Germline V CDR1 and CDR2: SQVTM, ANQGSEA. The CDR3 has 16 amino acids. In the naive CD8 group, cells lacked CD45RO and were positively selected for CCR7, so terminally differentiated effector memory CD45RA+ cells were left out. The data were produced by immunoSEQ multiplex PCR, yet TCRdb's version contains in-frame clones alone and is incomplete. The sample lists fewer than 850,000 clones, around 96% occurring once. A word on this clone: Its matching antigen is unknown.

Sequencing was performed on naive CD8+ T cells sorted from blood. The origin of this receptor is a man aged 25-45 years in good health. The chain uses TRBV29-1 and TRBJ2-3, with 10 bases that match TRBD2. The CDR3 DNA is TGCAGCGTTGTGGCGCGGCTAGCGGGAGACACAGATACGCAGTATTTT. Its protein product is CSVVARLAGDTDTQYF.